Below are 30 T cell receptor beta chains sequenced from a single sample in a study of T cell responses to AZD1222 COVID-19 vaccine. Only in-frame clones appear in the TCRdb table, and some are missing; sequencing was by immunoSEQ multiplex PCR. The sample has some 150,000 clones, more than 70% seen once; the top ten hold about 3%. The specimen comprised peripheral blood, sampled on day 0 of AZD1222 vaccination. The receptors here all came from an adult in good health.

This clone was counted a few times. The chain couples TRBV7-2 to TRBJ2-4, with D tentatively TRBD2 (7 bases). Trimming removed 1 base at V and 5 bases at J, with 15 bases between. The germline CDR1 and CDR2 sequences are SGHTA and FQGNSA. CDR3 size: 16 residues. The CDR3 sequence is CASSLGGLADQNIQYF. In DNA form, the CDR3 reads TGTGCCAGCAGCTTAGGGGGGCTAGCGGATCAAAACATTCAGTACTTC.

This rearrangement joins TRBV7-9 to TRBJ1-5; D is perhaps TRBD1 (5 bases). Trimming cost V 5 bases and J 7 bases, with 15 bases left between them. In germline, CDR1 is SEHNR, CDR2 FQNEAQ (reference sequence). This CDR3 contains 14 residues. CDR3 amino acids: CASSPGEVPQPQHF. The CDR3 coding sequence is TGTGCCAGCAGCCCGGGGGAGGTCCCACAGCCCCAGCATTTT.

This rearrangement joins TRBV7-2 to TRBJ2-1; 7 bases match TRBD2. Trimming removed 7 bases from V and 6 bases from J; junction bases left unmatched: 9. Germline CDR1 is SGHTA and CDR2 is FQGNSA. The CDR3 is 14 residues long. The CDR3 nucleotides read TGTGCCAGCAATAAGGGGCTAGCGGCCAATGAGCAGTTCTTC. Translating gives CASNKGLAANEQFF.

This chain links TRBV7-2 with TRBJ2-2; perhaps TRBD1 as D (6 bases). CDR1 and CDR2 from the germline V gene are SGHTA and FQGNSA. V lost 4 bases to trimming and J lost 5 bases, with 11 bases between them. The CDR3 sequence is 14 residues long. CDR3 nucleotides: TGTGCCAGCAGCTCTACAGGGTGGACCGGGGAGCTGTTTTTT. Residues: CASSSTGWTGELFF. Full variable domain (outside the CDR3, taken from reference TRBV7-2 and TRBJ2-2): GAGVSQSPSNKVTEKGKDVELRCDPISGHTALYWYRQSLGQGLEFLIYFQGNSAPDKSGLPSDRFSAERTGGSVSTLTIQRTQQEDSAVYLCASSSTGWTGELFFGEGSRLTVL.

This rearrangement joins TRBV14 to TRBJ1-2, with D unresolved. Trimming pared 0 bases from V and 8 bases from J, leaving 10 bases between. Germline values: CDR1 SGHDN, CDR2 FVKESK. CDR3 length: 13 amino acids. CDR3 in DNA: TGTGCCAGCAGCCAAGATGAGGCCTTCGGCTACACCTTC. It translates to CASSQDEAFGYTF.

The V call is TRBV28, the J call TRBJ1-2, with TRBD1 matching 7 bases. Trimming removed 7 bases from V and 7 bases from J; junction bases left unmatched: 0. From germline, CDR1 is MDHEN and CDR2 SYDVKM. The CDR3 is made up of 10 amino acids. The chain's CDR3 is CASNRGGYTF. CDR3 in DNA: TGTGCCAGCAACAGGGGTGGCTACACCTTC.

The chain employs TRBV4-3 and TRBJ2-5; possibly TRBD2 for D (6 bases). The germline CDR1 and CDR2 sequences are LGHNA and YSLEER. Trimming cost V 1 base and J 5 bases, with 14 bases left between them. The CDR3 runs 15 residues. The CDR3 spells CASSQAGEASETQYF. CDR3 nucleotide sequence: TGCGCCAGCAGCCAAGCGGGGGAAGCTTCGGAGACCCAGTACTTC.

This clone was seen a single time. The chain employs TRBV11-2 and TRBJ1-5, with D possibly TRBD1 on 5 matching bases. The V end was cut by 5 bases, the J end by 3 bases, with 17 bases between. Per the germline V gene, CDR1 is SGHAT and CDR2 is FQNNGV. The CDR3 loop spans 16 amino acids. The CDR3 nucleotides read TGTGCCAGCAGCCCTATACGAGGGGTCTCCAATCAGCCCCAGCATTTT. This codes for CASSPIRGVSNQPQHF.

This clone has only one observation. V gene TRBV7-9 combines with J gene TRBJ2-5; D is perhaps TRBD2 (6 bases). The CDR3 covers 16 residues. Germline CDR1 SEHNR, CDR2 FQNEAQ (reference sequence). V lost 1 base, J lost 1 base, and 13 bases lay in between. The CDR3 DNA sequence: TGTGCCAGCAGCTTAGGGCGGGGACCCGTCCAAGAGACCCAGTACTTC. Protein sequence: CASSLGRGPVQETQYF.

The V and J genes are TRBV19 and TRBJ2-7; no clear D. V was trimmed by 7 bases and J by 0 bases, leaving 7 bases between them. CDR3 length: 12 amino acids. CDR1 is LNHDA and CDR2 is SQIVND in the germline V gene (reference sequence). The CDR3 nucleotides are TGTGCCAGTAAGGGCCACTCCTACGAGCAGTACTTC. It yields the protein CASKGHSYEQYF.

This chain uses TRBV6-5 with TRBJ1-6; 8 bases align to TRBD1. Per germline, CDR1 MNHEY and CDR2 SVGAGI. This CDR3 is 15 amino acids long. V gave up 2 bases and J gave up 5 bases; unmatched junction bases: 2. The CDR3 region has the DNA TGTGCCAGCAGTTACACAGGGGGTGATAATTCACCCCTCCACTTT. Amino acids: CASSYTGGDNSPLHF.

V is TRBV5-1 and J is TRBJ1-5, with TRBD1 matching 7 bases. The CDR3 is 15 residues long. Per germline, CDR1 SGHRS and CDR2 YFSETQ. V lost 4 bases and J lost 5; bases outside the gene matches: 9. The CDR3 nucleotides read TGCGCCAGCAGCCCAGGGGGGGCCCTCCATCAGCCCCAGCATTTT. Protein sequence: CASSPGGALHQPQHF.

This chain uses TRBV24-1 with TRBJ2-3; D possibly corresponds to TRBD1 (7 bases). The CDR3 runs to 14 residues. Germline lookup yields CDR1 KGHDR and CDR2 SFDVKD. Trimming took off 7 bases at V and 1 base at J, with 11 bases between the two ends. The CDR3: CATRGGTGTDTQYF. In nucleotides, the CDR3 is TGTGCCACCAGAGGGGGGACAGGCACAGATACGCAGTATTTT.

The V gene is TRBV6-2 or TRBV6-3, the J gene TRBJ2-1; 7 bases are shared with TRBD2. V was pared by 2 bases and J by 4 bases, with 20 bases of the junction left unmatched. The CDR3 loop spans 20 amino acids. Germline CDR1 reads MNHEY; CDR2 reads SVGEGT. CDR3 nucleotides: TGTGCCAGCAGTTACCGTACGGGATGGTACGCGGGAGTAAGGTACAATGAGCAGTTCTTC. Protein product: CASSYRTGWYAGVRYNEQFF.

The chain recombines TRBV6-5 with TRBJ1-1; D unresolved. V was trimmed by 3 bases and J by 7 bases, leaving 9 bases between them. This CDR3 is built from 12 residues. Germline CDR1 is MNHEY and CDR2 is SVGAGI. The CDR3 region is CASSYKGSEAFF. The CDR3 DNA reads TGTGCCAGCAGTTATAAGGGTAGTGAAGCTTTCTTT.

As regards this clone: Other nucleotide sequences from this sample produce the same CDR3. This rearrangement joins TRBV5-1 to TRBJ2-5; D possibly uses TRBD1 or TRBD2 (6 bases each). CDR1 is SGHRS and CDR2 is YFSETQ in the germline V gene. Trimming left V 4 bases short and J 1 base short, with 11 bases between. The CDR3 runs to 14 residues. In DNA form, the CDR3 reads TGCGCCAGCAGCCCGGGGGACACCCAAGAGACCCAGTACTTC. This sequence encodes CASSPGDTQETQYF.

The rearrangement links TRBV7-3 to TRBJ2-5; D uncertain. The CDR3 runs 11 residues. Germline V gene lookup returns CDR1 SGHTA and CDR2 FQGTGA. The V end was cut by 8 bases, the J end by 4 bases, with 8 bases between. The CDR3 DNA reads TGTGCCAGCCGGCTGGGAGAGACCCAGTACTTC. Its protein product is CASRLGETQYF. The complete variable domain, with remaining parts taken from reference TRBV7-3 and TRBJ2-5, reads GAGVSQTPSNKVTEKGKYVELRCDPISGHTALYWYRQSLGQGPEFLIYFQGTGAADDSGLPNDRFFAVRPEGSVSTLKIQRTERGDSAVYLCASRLGETQYFGPGTRLLVL.

For the CDR3, the DNA is TGTGCCACCAGCAGCTGGGGGGCGCTGACAGATACGCAGTATTTT. Translated, it gives CATSSWGALTDTQYF. The genes are TRBV15 and TRBJ2-3; D assignment may be TRBD1 or TRBD2 (6 bases each). Trimming stripped 3 bases from V and 3 bases from J, with 13 bases between. Germline V gene lookup returns CDR1 LNHNV and CDR2 YYDKDF (reference sequence). This CDR3 spans 15 amino acids.

This clone has a single count. The chain joins TRBV11-1 to TRBJ2-2; 7 nucleotides match TRBD2. Germline-derived CDR1 and CDR2 are SGHAT and FQDESV (reference sequence). J lost 5 bases, V lost 5 bases, and 8 bases had no gene match. The CDR3 extends over 15 amino acids. DNA for the CDR3: TGTGCCAGCAGCCAAGAGGGACTACCGACCGGGGAGCTGTTTTTT. Translation: CASSQEGLPTGELFF. The complete variable domain, with remaining parts taken from reference TRBV11-1 and TRBJ2-2, reads EAEVAQSPRYKITEKSQAVAFWCDPISGHATLYWYRQILGQGPELLVQFQDESVVDDSQLPKDRFSAERLKGVDSTLKIQPAELGDSAMYLCASSQEGLPTGELFFGEGSRLTVL.

The gene calls are TRBV2 and TRBJ2-5, with 9 positions matching TRBD2. Trimming removed 3 bases from V and 6 bases from J; junction bases left unmatched: 2. Germline V gene data show CDR1 as SNHLY and CDR2 as FYNNEI. The CDR3 is made up of 13 amino acids. In DNA form, the CDR3 reads TGTGCCAGCAGTGACGGACTAGCGAAGACCCAGTACTTC. Translated: CASSDGLAKTQYF.

The J gene is TRBJ1-1, the V gene TRBV3-1 (or the pseudogene TRBV3-2); D unclear. The CDR3 runs to 14 residues. The ends were cut back, 1 base at V and 5 bases at J, with 11 bases in the middle. Germline-derived CDR1 and CDR2 are LGHDT and YNNKEL (reference sequence). The CDR3 reads CASSQGDAGTEAFF. CDR3 coding DNA: TGTGCCAGCAGCCAAGGAGACGCGGGGACTGAAGCTTTCTTT.

This chain links TRBV7-8 with TRBJ2-3; TRBD2 aligns across 16 bases. V shed 3 bases, J shed 5 bases, and the junction held 2 bases outside the gene matches. The CDR3 is 16 amino acids. Per germline, CDR1 SGHVS and CDR2 FQNEAQ. The CDR3 nucleotides read TGTGCCAGCAGCTTGGGACTAGCGGGGGGGCGAGATACGCAGTATTTT. Protein sequence: CASSLGLAGGRDTQYF.

This rearrangement joins TRBV12-5 to TRBJ1-1; D gene unclear. There are 15 residues in the CDR3. In germline, CDR1 is LGHNT, CDR2 FRNRAP. Trimming removed 7 bases at V and 4 bases at J, with 19 bases between. In DNA, the CDR3 is TGTGCTAGTGCCCCTGATCGAATCCGGGGCACTGAAGCTTTCTTT. This translates into CASAPDRIRGTEAFF.

V usage is TRBV12-3 or TRBV12-4 and J usage is TRBJ2-2; D unresolved. There are 12 residues in the CDR3. V lost 0 bases and J 7 bases, leaving 3 bases between the germline ends. The CDR3 DNA reads TGTGCCAGCAGTTTAGCAAGCGGGGAGCTGTTTTTT. Its protein is CASSLASGELFF.

This chain links TRBV6-5 with TRBJ2-1; the D is unclear. The germline CDR1 and CDR2 sequences are MNHEY and SVGAGI. This CDR3 is 13 amino acids long. V was clipped by 2 bases and J by 4 bases, with 6 bases between them. The CDR3 sequence: CASSYGDYNEQFF. Here the CDR3 DNA reads TGTGCCAGCAGTTACGGGGATTACAATGAGCAGTTCTTC.

The chain carries TRBV18 and TRBJ1-4, with 9 bases identical to TRBD1. The V gene's germline CDR1 is KGHSH and CDR2 LQKENI. The V and J ends lost 6 bases and 3 bases, in that order; junction bases with no gene match: 5. The CDR3 runs 15 residues. The CDR3: CASSPGQGSNEKLFF. The CDR3 coding sequence is TGTGCCAGCTCCCCAGGACAGGGGTCTAATGAAAAACTGTTTTTT.

The chain joins TRBV28 to TRBJ1-1; D might be TRBD1 (6 bases). The V end lost 1 base, the J end lost 4 bases, and 13 bases lay between the germline ends. The CDR3 totals 15 residues. The V gene's germline CDR1 is MDHEN and CDR2 SYDVKM. The CDR3 sequence is CASSLYHEGGTEAFF. CDR3 bases: TGTGCCAGCAGTTTATACCATGAGGGGGGCACTGAAGCTTTCTTT.

The chain joins TRBV18 to TRBJ1-2; D gene unclear. Trimming removed 1 base at V and 6 bases at J, with 9 bases between. Germline-derived CDR1 and CDR2 are KGHSH and LQKENI. CDR3 length equals 13 residues. In nucleotides, the CDR3 is TGTGCCAGCTCACCACAGGGAAGCGATGGCTACACCTTC. This sequence encodes CASSPQGSDGYTF.

The chain employs TRBV5-6 and TRBJ1-2; D possibly corresponds to TRBD1 (5 bases). Per the germline V gene, CDR1 is SGHDT and CDR2 is YYEEEE. The V and J ends lost 0 bases and 4 bases respectively, with 10 bases between them. This CDR3 is built from 14 residues. CDR3 sequence: CASSLGRGGYGYTF. The CDR3 DNA reads TGTGCCAGCAGCTTGGGACGGGGCGGCTATGGCTACACCTTC.

The chain employs TRBV7-2 and TRBJ2-1; TRBD2 agrees at 11 bases. CDR3 length equals 19 residues. The germline gives CDR1 SGHTA, CDR2 FQGNSA. Unmatched junction bases numbered 18, after V lost 1 base and J lost 10 bases. The CDR3 nucleotides read TGTGCCAGCAGCTTAGGTGGAGGGGGTAGCGGGAGGGGTCCCCTAGAGCAGTTCTTC. Its translation is CASSLGGGGSGRGPLEQFF.